The rows below give T cell receptor beta chains drawn from one sample of a study of neurological immune-mediated disorders. TCRdb called the 5' RACE reads again in MiXCR, with one record for every CDR3 protein. The sample consists of more than 30,000 distinct CDR3 sequences, roughly 15% of them appearing once. The material sequenced was CD4+ T cells from blood. Every receptor here comes from a female donor with HTLV-1-associated myelopathy (HAM/TSP). Each CDR3 is given with its conserved first and last residue. The order of the fields is clone size, J gene, V gene, D gene, CDR3 DNA, CDR3 protein. A D gene is named only where the DNA matches it firmly. Size is omitted from some rows. Given values are once, few, many or a class for expanded clones.

many,TRBJ1-3,TRBV29-1,TRBD1,TGCAGCGTCCTCCCGACAGGGGTCGGAAACACCATATATTTT,CSVLPTGVGNTIYF
medium-sized,TRBJ1-1,TRBV5-1,NA,TGCGCCAGCAGCTTGGGGGGTGATGAAACTTTCTTT,CASSLGGDETFF
many,TRBJ1-2,TRBV4-3,NA,TGCGCCAGCAGCAAGAAGACCGACGGATATGGCTACACCTTC,CASSKKTDGYGYTF
many,TRBJ2-5,TRBV20-1,TRBD2,TGCAGTGCTAGAGATCCGGGACTAAAAGAGACCCAGTACTTC,CSARDPGLKETQYF
many,TRBJ1-2,TRBV28,NA,TGTGCCAGCCGGGACACCTCCTATGGCTACACCTTC,CASRDTSYGYTF
many,TRBJ2-2,TRBV20-1,TRBD1,TGCAGTGCTAGAGATCCAGGCAGGGGGCTTAACACCGGGGAGCTGTTTTTT,CSARDPGRGLNTGELFF
many,TRBJ1-4,TRBV28,NA,TGTGCCAGCAGTTTGTCCGGACAGCTTAATGAAAAACTGTTTTTT,CASSLSGQLNEKLFF
many,TRBJ1-1,TRBV7-9,NA,TGTGCCAGCAGCTTAGTTAACGCCTGGGGCACTGAAGCTTTCTTT,CASSLVNAWGTEAFF
many,TRBJ1-3,TRBV15,TRBD1,TGTGCCACCAGCAGAGAAGGGGGCGGAAACACCATATATTTT,CATSREGGGNTIYF
many,TRBJ2-3,TRBV2,NA,TGTGCCAGCAGTGAGGTTTGGGGGAGTGGAGATACGCAGTATTTT,CASSEVWGSGDTQYF
NA,TRBJ2-3,TRBV9,NA,TGTGCCAGCAGCGTAGAGGGCGCAGGAGGGCCGGGAAATACGCAGTATTTT,CASSVEGAGGPGNTQYF
many,TRBJ2-1,TRBV7-3,TRBD2,TGTGCCAGCAGCTTAATAGGGACTAGCGGGGGGGTAGATGAGCAGTTCTTC,CASSLIGTSGGVDEQFF
many,TRBJ2-3,TRBV12-3/TRBV12-4,NA,TGTGCCAGCAGTTTCTATACAGATACGCAGTATTTT,CASSFYTDTQYF
many,TRBJ2-7,TRBV6-5,NA,TGTGCCACCGGGAACCAGTACGAGCAGTACTTC,CATGNQYEQYF
NA,TRBJ2-1,TRBV20-1,NA,TGCAGTGCTGGCCGTGGCTCCTACAATGAGCAGTTCTTC,CSAGRGSYNEQFF
many,TRBJ1-1,TRBV7-2,NA,TGTGCCAGCAGCTTAAGCAGAAGGGACACTGAAGCTTTCTTT,CASSLSRRDTEAFF
many,TRBJ1-2,TRBV4-1,TRBD1,TGCGCCAGCAGCCTAAGTACGACAGGGCTCTTAGCTAACTATGGCTACACCTTC,CASSLSTTGLLANYGYTF
many,TRBJ2-3,TRBV20-1,TRBD1,TGCAGTGCAACTACAGGGGGCGGCACAGATACGCAGTATTTT,CSATTGGGTDTQYF
many,TRBJ2-3,TRBV4-1,TRBD2,TGCGCCAGCAGCCAACTAGCGGGAGTAGTGGATACGCAGTATTTT,CASSQLAGVVDTQYF
many,TRBJ2-5,TRBV11-2,NA,TGTGCCAGCAGCTTAGTTAGGGAGACCCAGTACTTC,CASSLVRETQYF
many,TRBJ2-5,TRBV20-1,TRBD2,TGCAGTGCTAGTATTTTGGCGGGGGGAAAGGAGACCCAGTACTTC,CSASILAGGKETQYF
many,TRBJ1-5,TRBV20-1,NA,TGCAGTGCTAGAGCGGACAGCCTAAATCAGCCCCAGCATTTT,CSARADSLNQPQHF
many,TRBJ2-3,TRBV7-2,NA,TGTGCCAGCAGCTTAGCTTTTTCCGGGTTCACAGATACGCAGTATTTT,CASSLAFSGFTDTQYF
NA,TRBJ2-1,TRBV7-8,TRBD1,TGTGCCAGCAGCTTCAAGACAGGGTCTCGGAATGAGCAGTTCTTC,CASSFKTGSRNEQFF
many,TRBJ2-2,TRBV29-1,NA,TGCAGCGTTTGTAAGGAGAACACCGGGGAGCTGTTTTTT,CSVCKENTGELFF
many,TRBJ1-6,TRBV20-1,NA,TGCAGTGCTAGAGGATATGCCTCTGAGACAGTCAATTCACCCCTCCACTTT,CSARGYASETVNSPLHF
medium-sized,TRBJ1-4,TRBV5-1,NA,TGCGCCAGCAGCTTGGGGACAGCCTTATCTGCTAATGAAAAACTGTTTTTT,CASSLGTALSANEKLFF
many,TRBJ2-7,TRBV5-1,NA,TGCGCCAGCAGCTACCTAGACCGCGGAAGGTGGGACGAGCAGTACTTC,CASSYLDRGRWDEQYF
many,TRBJ2-1,TRBV19,NA,TGTGCCAGTAGTACGCAAATAGGCAATGAGCAGTTCTTC,CASSTQIGNEQFF